This T cell receptor (beta chain) derives from a study of blood T cells in healthy people across ages. Study-wide results and limits: Nothing was known about donor CMV status, and this possibly confounded expanded clonotype changes. A strong correlation between TCR beta diversity and naive T cell percentage was seen.

Note on this clonotype: What it binds is unknown.

CDR1 is MNHEY and CDR2 is SVGAGI in the germline V gene. The CDR3 has 15 residues. Trimming took off 5 bases at V and 2 bases at J, with 16 bases between the two ends. Primed by a sample-barcoded 5' primer and a J-beta primer mix, a second PCR proceeded for about 6 to 11 cycles. Researchers report that a template-switch adaptor with 12 random nucleotides tagged each cDNA molecule. TCRdb reanalysed the 5' RACE reads using MiXCR and keeps one entry per CDR3 protein. The table has over 950,000 distinct CDR3 sequences, roughly half seen once. The origin of this receptor is a woman in her sixties or seventies in good health. The source material was blood. The V and J genes are TRBV6-5 and TRBJ2-7, with a possible D match to TRBD1 (6 bases). CDR3 protein: CASSPDGQSAYEQYF. Written as DNA, the CDR3 is TGTGCCAGCAGTCCGGATGGACAGTCGGCCTACGAGCAGTACTTC.